These 2 T cell receptor beta chains were all obtained from the same sample, sequenced in a study of T-cell reconstitution after alpha-beta-depleted transplantation in children. Construction of the TCRbeta library involved unique molecular identifiers. TCRdb reanalysed the PCR reads using MiXCR and keeps one entry per CDR3 protein. The sample carries 400,000 to 550,000 distinct CDR3 sequences, about 10% recorded once. The sample here was PBMCs, taken before TCRalphabeta/CD19-depleted stem cell transplant. Source of these receptors: a child younger than 10 with inherited bone marrow failure, due to receive a stem cell transplant.

This clonotype was recorded many times. The chain uses TRBV18 and TRBJ2-5; 7 positions agree with TRBD1. The CDR3 contains 14 residues. Trimming took 2 bases from V and 3 from J; bases not matched to a gene: 3. The germline V gene encodes CDR1 KGHSH and CDR2 LQKENI. In DNA form, the CDR3 reads TGTGCCAGCTCACCAACAGGGGTCAAAGAGACCCAGTACTTC. Translation gives CASSPTGVKETQYF.

On this clonotype: A much larger clone sits a single nucleotide away, making a read error possible. The CDR3 sequence: CASSLPRTGPGAKNIQYF. Written as DNA, the CDR3 is TGTGCCAGCAGCTTACCCAGAACAGGGCCAGGGGCCAAAAACATTCAGTACTTC. The chain recombines TRBV11-2 with TRBJ2-4; D may be TRBD1 (6 bases). The CDR3 consists of 18 residues. V was clipped by 2 bases and J by 1 base, with 18 bases between them. CDR1 SGHAT and CDR2 FQNNGV come from the germline V gene.